A single sample gave rise to the 15 T cell receptor beta chains below, sequenced in a study of blood T cell repertoires in COVID-19. Some clones are missing from TCRdb's copy, which holds only in-frame ones; the method was immunoSEQ multiplex PCR. The table lists about 270,000 clones, about 90% of them singletons. What was sequenced was PBMCs or T cells enriched from blood (not recorded which). The receptors here all came from a woman aged 25 to 39 with acute COVID-19.

This chain uses TRBV4-1 with TRBJ2-3; D not resolved. V shed 0 bases and J shed 4 bases, with 11 bases lying between them. The germline CDR1 and CDR2 sequences are MGHRA and YSYEKL. The CDR3 runs to 15 residues. DNA of the CDR3: TGCGCCAGCAGCCAAGAGCGGAATAACGCAGATACGCAGTATTTT. Protein: CASSQERNNADTQYF.

This clone was counted between two and nine times. V gene TRBV6-5 combines with J gene TRBJ1-4; 9 bases map to TRBD1. Germline assignment: CDR1 MNHEY and CDR2 SVGAGI. Losses at the gene ends were 6 bases for V and 7 bases for J; bases not matched to a gene: 6. The CDR3 contains 14 residues. The CDR3 DNA is TGTGCCAGCAGGATACAGGGGGCCGGTGAAAAACTGTTTTTT. It is translated as CASRIQGAGEKLFF.

The chain carries TRBV11-2 and TRBJ2-7; TRBD1 agrees at 8 bases. J lost 4 bases, V lost 3 bases, and 5 bases had no gene match. The germline V gene has CDR1 SGHAT and CDR2 FQNNGV. The CDR3 spans 14 residues. The CDR3 bases are TGTGCCAGCAGCTTTTCGACAGGGGAATACGAGCAGTACTTC. Translating gives CASSFSTGEYEQYF.

The V and J genes are TRBV4-1 and TRBJ2-3; D not resolved. Trimming cost V 0 bases and J 3 bases, with 7 bases left between them. CDR3 size: 14 residues. CDR1 is MGHRA and CDR2 is YSYEKL in the germline V gene. The CDR3 region has the DNA TGCGCCAGCAGCCAAGACCCTAGAACAGATACGCAGTATTTT. It encodes CASSQDPRTDTQYF.

The DNA of the CDR3 is TGTGCCAGCAGCTTAGTACAGGGGGTGCGGAATGAGCAGTTCTTC. Its protein is CASSLVQGVRNEQFF. The chain carries TRBV7-2 and TRBJ2-1, with 8 bases identical to TRBD1. V shed 1 base, J shed 7 bases, and the junction held 6 bases outside the gene matches. Germline CDR1 and CDR2: SGHTA and FQGNSA. The CDR3 spans 15 residues.

The chain has TRBV5-1 and TRBJ1-1; possibly TRBD1 for D (5 bases). The CDR3 spans 14 residues. The V end lost 0 bases, the J end lost 6 bases, and 12 bases lay between the germline ends. From germline, CDR1 is SGHRS and CDR2 YFSETQ. As DNA, the CDR3 is TGCGCCAGCAGCTTGGCAGGGCAAGGCGCTGAAGCTTTCTTT. It is translated as CASSLAGQGAEAFF.

The V gene is TRBV2, the J gene TRBJ1-2, with 8 bases lining up with TRBD1. CDR1 and CDR2 (germline): SNHLY, FYNNEI. V trimming: 5 bases; J trimming: 7 bases; junction bases outside the gene matches: 9. The CDR3 totals 14 residues. Here the CDR3 reads CASSTRTGYSGYTF. The CDR3 nucleotides read TGTGCCAGCAGTACGAGGACAGGGTATAGTGGCTACACCTTC.

The chain is built from TRBV4-2 and TRBJ2-3, with D hard to call. V lost 6 bases to trimming and J lost 0 bases, with 7 bases between them. Germline CDR1 reads LGHNA; CDR2 reads YNFKEQ. This CDR3 has 13 amino acids. CDR3 residues: CASREQSTDTQYF. CDR3 nucleotides: TGTGCCAGCAGAGAACAAAGCACAGATACGCAGTATTTT.

CDR3 DNA sequence: TGTGCCAGCAGCTCGGGACAGTCTCAAGAGACCCAGTACTTC. This codes for CASSSGQSQETQYF. The chain recombines TRBV7-2 with TRBJ2-5; 7 bases align to TRBD1. Germline-derived CDR1 and CDR2 are SGHTA and FQGNSA. The CDR3 is 14 residues long. Trimming removed 4 bases from V and 2 bases from J; junction bases left unmatched: 4.

This chain joins TRBV10-3 and TRBJ1-4; D is ambiguous. The CDR3 has 15 amino acids. Germline CDR1 and CDR2: ENHRY and SYGVKD. V gave up 5 bases and J gave up 0 bases, with 10 bases separating them. CDR3 sequence: CAISRSTSTNEKLFF. In DNA, the CDR3 is TGTGCCATCAGTCGCTCCACATCAACTAATGAAAAACTGTTTTTT.

This clone was counted a single time. CDR3 sequence (DNA): TGTGCCAGCAAAACGGGAGGTGACGAGCAGTACTTC. Translating gives CASKTGGDEQYF. The chain links TRBV3-1 (or the pseudogene TRBV3-2) to TRBJ2-7; 7 nucleotides line up with TRBD2. Trimming took 7 bases from V and 5 from J; bases not matched to a gene: 5. The CDR3 contains 12 residues. The germline CDR1 and CDR2 sequences are LGHDT and YNNKEL (reference sequence).

The V call is TRBV5-4, the J call TRBJ1-1; 8 bases match TRBD1. After removal of 4 bases from V and 1 base from J, the junction contained 6 bases not matched to a gene. Germline assignment: CDR1 SGHNT and CDR2 YYREEE (reference sequence). This CDR3 has 15 residues. CDR3 DNA sequence: TGTGCCAGCAGCGATACAGGGGGAACGAACACTGAAGCTTTCTTT. Protein product: CASSDTGGTNTEAFF. The variable domain in full, with the rest retrieved from reference TRBV5-4 and TRBJ1-1, is ETGVTQSPTHLIKTRGQQVTLRCSSQSGHNTVSWYQQALGQGPQFIFQYYREEENGRGNFPPRFSGLQFPNYSSELNVNALELDDSALYLCASSDTGGTNTEAFFGQGTRLTVV.

This chain connects TRBV27 to TRBJ1-3, with TRBD1 as a possible D gene (5 bases). V lost 2 bases to trimming and J lost 0 bases, with 8 bases between them. Germline V CDR1 and CDR2: MNHEY, SMNVEV (reference sequence). This CDR3 has 15 residues. CDR3 protein: CASSLTGTSGNTIYF. In DNA, the CDR3 is TGTGCCAGCAGTTTAACAGGCACCTCTGGAAACACCATATATTTT.

V usage is TRBV7-9 and J usage is TRBJ1-1, with a possible D match to TRBD1 (5 bases). There are 15 residues in the CDR3. Germline CDR1 reads SEHNR; CDR2 reads FQNEAQ (reference sequence). V was shortened by 2 bases and J by 1 base, with 11 bases between the two germline ends. CDR3 loop: CASSLIAGGNTEAFF. CDR3 nucleotide sequence: TGTGCCAGCAGCTTAATAGCGGGGGGGAACACTGAAGCTTTCTTT.

CDR3 bases: TGTGCCAGCAGCATCTCAGCGACGAGCACAGATACGCAGTATTTT. It encodes CASSISATSTDTQYF. The genes are TRBV9 and TRBJ2-3; no clear D. Germline CDR1 SGDLS, CDR2 YYNGEE. This CDR3 has 15 amino acids. The V gene lost 4 bases and the J gene lost 0 bases, with 12 bases spanning the gap.